The 6 T cell receptor beta chains below all came from one sample that was sequenced in a study of synovial regulatory T cells in juvenile arthritis. Overall study results and limits: TCR diversity was lower in inflammation-associated blood Treg cells than in other blood Treg cells.

The method was immunoSEQ multiplex PCR; TCRdb's version includes in-frame clones alone and lacks a portion of them. Its listing shows fewer than 1,200 clones. These receptors' antigens are unknown. Sequencing used Treg cells from blood. Subset: HLA-DR+ inflammation-associated blood Treg cells. These receptor sequences come from a donor aged 2-30 years with juvenile idiopathic arthritis.

According to its frequency, this clone is medium-sized. This chain connects TRBV28 to TRBJ2-3; the TRBD1 assignment by TCRdb is unverifiable without DNA. This CDR3 has 12 residues. A DNA sequence was not provided. The germline CDR1 and CDR2 sequences are MDHEN and SYDVKM. CDR3 amino acids: CASSSDSITQYF. The full variable domain, with the rest looked up from reference TRBV28 and TRBJ2-3, is DVKVTQSSRYLVKRTGEKVFLECVQDMDHENMFWYRQDPGLGLRLIYFSYDVKMKEKGDIPEGYSVSREKKERFSLILESASTNQTSMYLCASSSDSITQYFGPGTRLTVL.

This clone is called medium-sized based on its frequency. J is TRBJ1-5 and V is TRBV2; TCRdb designates TRBD1, a call that cannot be tested without DNA. The germline V gene has CDR1 SNHLY and CDR2 FYNNEI. This CDR3 is built from 16 residues. The coding DNA is unavailable. CDR3 protein: CASRFHLTDSNQPQHF.

This clone is labeled medium-sized based on frequency. The chain recombines TRBV9 with TRBJ2-1; TCRdb selects TRBD1, and the lack of DNA leaves this call unchecked. The V gene's germline CDR1 is SGDLS and CDR2 YYNGEE. This CDR3 is 17 amino acids long. The entry carries no DNA sequence. The CDR3 loop is CASSIRGGQGAHNEQFF. Supplemented by reference TRBV9 and TRBJ2-1, the full variable domain reads DSGVTQTPKHLITATGQRVTLRCSPRSGDLSVYWYQQSLDQGLQFLIQYYNGEERAKGNILERFSAQQFPDLHSELNLSSLELGDSALYFCASSIRGGQGAHNEQFFGPGTRLTVL.

Considering frequency, this clone is medium-sized (0.01 to 0.1%). CDR3 loop: CASSFIRDAFYNEQFF. The chain has TRBV7-8 and TRBJ2-1. In germline, CDR1 is SGHVS, CDR2 FQNEAQ. This CDR3 is 16 amino acids long. No DNA accompanies this entry.

The chain links TRBV7-9 to TRBJ2-7; TCRdb designates TRBD1, a call that cannot be tested without DNA. The CDR3 runs to 16 residues. Only the protein is on record. The germline V gene encodes CDR1 SEHNR and CDR2 FQNEAQ (reference sequence). CDR3 amino acids: CASSSAPGQGAVEQYF. The full variable domain, its missing parts supplied by reference TRBV7-9 and TRBJ2-7, is DTGVSQNPRHKITKRGQNVTFRCDPISEHNRLYWYRQTLGQGPEFLTYFQNEAQLEKSRLLSDRFSAERPKGSFSTLEIQRTEQGDSAMYLCASSSAPGQGAVEQYFGPGTRLTVT.

Its frequency marks this clone as medium-sized. The V gene is TRBV6-6, the J gene TRBJ2-5; no DNA is available, so the TRBD2 call from TCRdb remains unchecked. Germline V gene lookup returns CDR1 MNHNY and CDR2 SVGAGI (reference sequence). The CDR3 runs 14 residues. Only the protein sequence is given. Here the CDR3 reads CASSSATGPRAQYF.